What follows is one T cell receptor (beta chain) and its context. The target antigen is unknown. Every subset of CD8+ T cells was sorted in triplicate at a few hundred thousand cells each. Among CD8+ T cells, naive ones were CD45RO-CCR7+CD27+CD95-. The data stem from a study of CXCR3-negative and CXCR3-positive naive CD8 T cells. UMI-labeled TRB cDNA libraries were prepared by 5' RACE. TCRdb processed the 5' RACE reads again and assigns one entry to each CDR3 protein, with no DNA. The sample table sets out some 68,000 distinct CDR3 sequences. Regarding the study as a whole: It was found that naive subsets had comparable surface CD5, and TCR strength was inferred from TRB CDR3 properties. The study found more hydrophobic TRB CDR3s in CXCR3-positive naive cells than in CXCR3-negative naive cells. TRBV-TRBJ usage was alike in naive CXCR3-negative and CXCR3-positive cells but differed in memory cells.

This CDR3 has 14 residues. CDR1 and CDR2 (germline): MNHNY, SVGAGI (reference sequence). The TCR comes from a human donor in good health. Some clones in this sample may be carry-over from other donors' samples. The chain recombines TRBV6-6 with TRBJ1-4; TCRdb calls TRBD1, which cannot be checked without DNA. The source material was naive CXCR3+ CD8+ T cells from blood. Noted subset: CD45RO-CCR7+CD27+CD95- naive CD8+ T cells expressing CXCR3 (TNR3+). The CDR3 sequence is CASTPGITNEKLFF.